This T cell receptor beta chain derives from a study of blood T cell repertoires in COVID-19. For the study at large: Italy, Spain and the United States were the sources of the convalescent and acute COVID-19 samples. Nucleic acid was either cDNA or gDNA, and it came from T cells, B-cell-depleted T cells, or PBMCs.

CDR3 length: 15 residues. The trim removed 4 bases at V and 4 bases at J, leaving 7 bases unmatched. The V gene's germline CDR1 is SGHRS and CDR2 YFSETQ. This clone was seen a few times. In the original processing: For nucleated cells, counts were estimated from reference gene primer amplification. Libraries were prepared by immunoSEQ multiplex PCR; TCRdb keeps only in-frame clonotypes and omits some of them. That table supplies the V and J calls and clone size; D and trimming were determined from the DNA. The table has under 80,000 clones, 88% seen once. This sequence joins TRBV5-1 and TRBJ2-2; TRBD2 matches 7 bases. Sequenced material: peripheral blood. The TCR comes from a human donor in a cohort sampled during active COVID-19. The CDR3 nucleotides are TGCGCCAGCAGCGAGGACTTAGCGGGCACCGGGGAGCTGTTTTTT. This sequence encodes CASSEDLAGTGELFF. Together with reference TRBV5-1 and TRBJ2-2, the CDR3 gives the full variable domain: KAGVTQTPRYLIKTRGQQVTLSCSPISGHRSVSWYQQTPGQGLQFLFEYFSETQRNKGNFPGRFSGRQFSNSRSEMNVSTLELGDSALYLCASSEDLAGTGELFFGEGSRLTVL.